A selection of T cell receptor beta chains follows, all from one sample in a study of neurological immune-mediated disorders. TCRdb processed the 5' RACE reads anew with MiXCR; each CDR3 protein has one entry. Of about 50,000 distinct CDR3 sequences detected, 10% appear once; the ten largest clones hold approximately 5%. Sequences were obtained from PBMCs. The receptors stem from a man in his sixties or seventies with HTLV-1-associated myelopathy (HAM/TSP). Both conserved end residues are part of each CDR3. Fields, in order: V gene, clone size, J gene, D gene, CDR3 DNA, CDR3 protein. The D gene is left open where the match is weak. Size is stated for part of the rows, as once, few or many counts, or as a class when the clone is expanded.

TRBV28	-	TRBJ2-1	-	TGTGCCAGCAGGGGTTCCTACAATGAGCAGTTCTTC	CASRGSYNEQFF
TRBV29-1	many	TRBJ2-1	-	TGCAGCGCCGGGAATCTCGATGAGCAGTTCTTC	CSAGNLDEQFF
TRBV7-2	many	TRBJ1-1	-	TGTGCCAGCAGACCCCTCCGGGAAGGGACTGAAGCTTTCTTT	CASRPLREGTEAFF
TRBV5-4	many	TRBJ2-1	-	TGTGCCAGCAGCTCACCCTCGGAGTCCGAAGAGCAGTTCTTC	CASSSPSESEEQFF
TRBV5-4	many	TRBJ2-7	TRBD2	TGTGCCAGCAGCTCCGGGACTAGCGGGATTCGCGAGCAGTACTTC	CASSSGTSGIREQYF
TRBV10-3	many	TRBJ1-2	-	TGTGCCATCAAGGCGGGGCAGGGACGAGCTAACTATGGCTACACCTTC	CAIKAGQGRANYGYTF
TRBV20-1	many	TRBJ2-3	TRBD2	TGCAGTGCTAGACAGATTATTAGCGGGAGGGCCTCAAAGCCTACGCAGTATTTT	CSARQIISGRASKPTQYF
TRBV5-1	many	TRBJ2-6	-	TGCGCCAGCAGCCAGGCAGGGGCTGGGGCCAACGTCCTGACTTTC	CASSQAGAGANVLTF
TRBV15	many	TRBJ2-5	-	TGTGCCACCAGCCCTCAAATGGCGGGCCCCTCAGAGACCCAGTACTTC	CATSPQMAGPSETQYF
TRBV18	many	TRBJ1-1	-	TGTGCCAGCTCACCTAATATGAACACTGAAGCTTTCTTT	CASSPNMNTEAFF
TRBV7-2	many	TRBJ2-1	TRBD2	TGTGCCAGCAGAACTAGCGGGAGGGCCAACGAGCAGTTCTTC	CASRTSGRANEQFF
TRBV20-1	many	TRBJ2-3	TRBD2	TGCAGTGCTAGAGATCCAGCGGGAGGCACAGATACGCAGTATTTT	CSARDPAGGTDTQYF
TRBV7-2	many	TRBJ2-1	-	TGTGCCAGCAACCCAACGACCAATGAGCAGTTCTTC	CASNPTTNEQFF
TRBV6-2/TRBV6-3	many	TRBJ2-2	-	TGTGCCAGCTTACTAGCAACGAACACCGGGGAGCTGTTTTTT	CASLLATNTGELFF
TRBV18	few	TRBJ1-2	-	TGTGCCAGCTCACCACAAGAGGTTGGCTACACCTTC	CASSPQEVGYTF
TRBV20-1	-	TRBJ2-2	TRBD2	TGCAGTGCTATCAATAGCGGGATGAACACCGGGGAGCTGTTTTTT	CSAINSGMNTGELFF
TRBV20-1	many	TRBJ2-1	-	TGCAGTGCTAGAGTGGGGGGAGGGGGCACCTACAATGAGCAGTTCTTC	CSARVGGGGTYNEQFF
TRBV4-2	few	TRBJ2-1	-	TGTGCCAGCAGCCAAGATCCTAGGAGCGCCTACGATGAGCAGTTCTTC	CASSQDPRSAYDEQFF
TRBV5-6	many	TRBJ2-2	-	TGTGCCAGCAACGGGGGAGTGACGACCGGGGAGCTGTTTTTT	CASNGGVTTGELFF
TRBV7-7	many	TRBJ2-3	-	TGTGCCAGCAGCAAAACTAGTATTTCAGATACGCAGTATTTT	CASSKTSISDTQYF
TRBV29-1	many	TRBJ2-2	-	TGCAGCGTTGAAACGCGGGTGAACACCGGGGAGCTGTTTTTT	CSVETRVNTGELFF
TRBV4-2	-	TRBJ2-5	-	TGTGCCAGCAGCCACGGATGGATGGGCGTGGAGACCCAGTACTTC	CASSHGWMGVETQYF
TRBV7-2	many	TRBJ2-2	-	TGTGCCAGCAGCTCCGGGACTCGGGCCGGGGAGCTGTTTTTT	CASSSGTRAGELFF
TRBV5-1	many	TRBJ2-3	TRBD1	TGCGCCAGCAGCTTCCGGGACAGACACACAGATACGCAGTATTTT	CASSFRDRHTDTQYF
TRBV24-1	many	TRBJ2-2	-	TGTGCCACCAGTGATTTCCCAGGCGCGAGGGACACCGGGGAGCTGTTTTTT	CATSDFPGARDTGELFF
TRBV6-2/TRBV6-3	many	TRBJ2-1	-	TGTGCCAGCAGTTACCCCCTTCCGGGACTCACTTCACGGGATGAGCAGTTCTTC	CASSYPLPGLTSRDEQFF
TRBV7-9	many	TRBJ2-7	TRBD2	TGTGCCAGCAGCTCAACTAGCGGAAGGGAGGTTTCCTACGAGCAGTACTTC	CASSSTSGREVSYEQYF